This T cell receptor (beta chain) comes out of a study of identical twins. Regarding the study as a whole: With beta out-of-frame sequences, excess sharing by twins was weaker.

CDR1 is DFQATT, CDR2 SNEGSKA, per germline (reference sequence). V shed 0 bases and J 1 base; nucleotides not matched to a gene: 2. CDR3 length: 17 residues. Only a few counts were recorded for this clonotype. What it recognizes is unknown. Unique molecular identifiers were in the cDNA, with template-switch universal primer binding. Each CDR3 protein gets one entry after TCRdb re-called the 5' RACE reads with MiXCR. Altogether 280,000 or so distinct CDR3 sequences are present, less than 9% being singletons, with the ten largest covering about 2.1%. The donors were all healthy and Caucasian. These data were likewise used in another study, on yellow fever vaccine responses in identical twins. As that report states: Twins reportedly showed a vaccine T cell response that seemed partly convergent and partly personalized.

This receptor was obtained from a young woman in good health. The sample consisted of memory (CD45RO+) T cells sorted from blood. The chain has TRBV20-1 and TRBJ2-1; TRBD2 agrees at 14 bases. The CDR3 DNA sequence: TGCAGTGCTAGAGATCGACTAGCGGGAGGGTCCTACAATGAGCAGTTCTTC. This translates into CSARDRLAGGSYNEQFF.